Listed below are T cell receptor beta chains from one sample, sequenced in a study of human T cells and chemical hapten exposure. TCRdb recomputed calls from the RACE reads with MiXCR, one row per CDR3 protein. The sample lists roughly 200,000 distinct CDR3 sequences; under 25% were seen once. The sample consisted of whole blood, taken in connection with sensitization to the hapten diphenylcyclopropenone (DPC). These receptor sequences come from a woman aged 45-59 years with alopecia areata. Some clones in this sample may be carry-over from other donors' samples. Each CDR3 is given with its conserved first and last residue. D genes are given only for firm matches. Some rows mark clone size as missing; the rest say once, few, many or name a class of expanded clone.

clone_size,j_call,v_call,d_call,cdr3_aa,cdr3_nt
NA,TRBJ2-5,TRBV7-7,TRBD1,CASSQTGTGVETQYF,TGTGCTAGCAGCCAGACCGGGACAGGGGTAGAGACCCAGTACTTC
NA,TRBJ2-3,TRBV5-1,NA,CASSLGRGTDTQYF,TGTGCCAGCAGCTTGGGCAGGGGAACAGATACGCAGTATTTT
NA,TRBJ1-1,TRBV6-2/TRBV6-3,NA,CASSYVGGGEAFF,TGTGCCAGCAGTTATGTCGGGGGCGGTGAAGCTTTCTTT
NA,TRBJ1-3,TRBV3-1,TRBD1,CASSHRQGPGNTIYF,TGTGCCAGCAGCCACCGACAGGGTCCCGGAAACACCATATATTTT
few,TRBJ2-1,TRBV29-1,NA,CSVHAGSLGYNEQFF,TGCAGCGTCCACGCCGGGTCCCTAGGCTACAATGAGCAGTTCTTC
NA,TRBJ2-5,TRBV6-1,NA,CASVGVVTQYF,TGTGCCAGCGTGGGCGTAGTAACCCAGTACTTC
many,TRBJ2-1,TRBV3-1,TRBD2,CASSQEADGGIYNEQFF,TGTGCCAGCAGCCAAGAGGCGGACGGGGGGATTTACAATGAGCAGTTCTTC
few,TRBJ1-6,TRBV5-4,NA,CASSLVENNSPLHF,TGTGCCAGCAGCTTGGTAGAAAATAATTCACCCCTCCACTTT
few,TRBJ2-3,TRBV6-5,NA,CASRRRTITDTQYF,TGTGCCAGCAGACGACGGACAATCACAGATACGCAGTATTTT
NA,TRBJ2-7,TRBV5-1,NA,CASSLGRGSPDEQYF,TGCGCCAGCAGCTTGGGGCGCGGGTCGCCCGACGAGCAGTACTTC
NA,TRBJ1-1,TRBV5-1,NA,CASSLVVVGATEAFF,TGCGCCAGCAGCTTGGTAGTGGTCGGGGCCACTGAAGCTTTCTTT
NA,TRBJ1-5,TRBV20-1,NA,CSARAGTNNQPQHF,TGCAGTGCTAGAGCCGGGACCAACAATCAGCCCCAGCATTTT
NA,TRBJ2-2,TRBV28,TRBD2,CASSSPGLAMSNTGELFF,TGTGCCAGCAGTTCCCCGGGACTAGCGATGTCGAACACCGGGGAGCTGTTTTTT
NA,TRBJ2-1,TRBV5-6,TRBD2,CASSLGGLAGADNEQFF,TGTGCCAGCAGCTTGGGGGGACTAGCGGGGGCGGACAATGAGCAGTTCTTC
NA,TRBJ2-7,TRBV15,TRBD2,CATSRDRLAAYEQYF,TGTGCCACCAGCAGAGATAGACTAGCGGCCTACGAGCAGTACTTC
NA,TRBJ2-3,TRBV12-3/TRBV12-4,TRBD1,CASSLGQSAPDTQYF,TGTGCCAGCAGTCTGGGACAGTCTGCCCCAGATACGCAGTATTTT
NA,TRBJ2-2,TRBV30,TRBD2,CAWRGLAGEFTGELFF,TGTGCCTGGAGAGGACTAGCGGGAGAGTTTACCGGGGAGCTGTTTTTT
NA,TRBJ2-1,TRBV24-1,TRBD1,CATSDSTGASYNEQFF,TGTGCCACCAGTGACTCGACAGGGGCCTCCTACAATGAGCAGTTCTTC
NA,TRBJ2-1,TRBV12-3/TRBV12-4,NA,CASSFLAGSSYNEQFF,TGTGCCAGCAGTTTTCTGGCGGGGAGCTCCTACAATGAGCAGTTCTTC
NA,TRBJ2-7,TRBV25-1,TRBD1,CASRGQGPYEQYF,TGTGCCAGCCGCGGACAGGGCCCGTACGAGCAGTACTTC
few,TRBJ1-5,TRBV2,NA,CASSRGGTYQPQHF,TGTGCCAGCAGTAGGGGGGGGACTTATCAGCCCCAGCATTTT
NA,TRBJ2-7,TRBV20-1,TRBD2,CSVTSGRAYEQYF,TGCAGTGTTACCAGCGGGAGGGCCTACGAGCAGTACTTC
NA,TRBJ2-7,TRBV29-1,TRBD2,CSVETASGSPYEQYF,TGCAGCGTTGAAACGGCTAGCGGGAGTCCCTACGAGCAGTACTTC
NA,TRBJ2-5,TRBV5-1,NA,CASSGGFGAFGETQYF,TGCGCCAGCAGCGGGGGTTTTGGGGCTTTTGGAGAGACCCAGTACTTC
NA,TRBJ2-1,TRBV11-3,TRBD2,CASSSGLAGVGHNEQFF,TGTGCCAGCAGCTCAGGACTAGCGGGAGTGGGCCACAATGAGCAGTTCTTC
few,TRBJ2-2,TRBV28,TRBD2,CASSPGLAGGDTGELFF,TGTGCCAGCAGCCCGGGACTAGCGGGAGGGGACACCGGGGAGCTGTTTTTT
many,TRBJ2-3,TRBV10-3,TRBD2,CAISESASGSGTQYF,TGTGCCATCAGTGAGTCGGCTAGCGGGAGTGGTACGCAGTATTTT
NA,TRBJ1-2,TRBV5-1,TRBD1,CASSLETGGFGYTF,TGCGCCAGCAGCTTGGAGACAGGGGGCTTTGGCTACACCTTC
few,TRBJ2-5,TRBV20-1,NA,CSVQGLSGETQYF,TGCAGCGTACAGGGACTCTCCGGGGAGACCCAGTACTTC
NA,TRBJ2-7,TRBV12-3/TRBV12-4,TRBD2,CASRAGTTMINEQYF,TGTGCCAGCAGGGCCGGGACTACCATGATCAACGAGCAGTACTTC
few,TRBJ2-7,TRBV11-3,TRBD1,CASRITGDSYEQYF,TGTGCCAGCAGGATCACAGGGGACTCCTACGAGCAGTACTTC
few,TRBJ2-7,TRBV29-1,TRBD2,CSVATSGTVRYEQYF,TGCAGCGTTGCGACTAGCGGGACTGTACGCTACGAGCAGTACTTC
NA,TRBJ2-3,TRBV5-6,TRBD1,CASSFTGGKDTQYF,TGTGCCAGCAGCTTCACAGGGGGCAAAGATACGCAGTATTTT
NA,TRBJ2-3,TRBV5-1,TRBD2,CASSPGTSGSFTDTQYF,TGCGCCAGCAGCCCCGGGACTAGCGGGAGCTTCACAGATACGCAGTATTTT
NA,TRBJ1-3,TRBV12-3/TRBV12-4,NA,CASSLTGSGNTIYF,TGTGCCAGCAGTCTAACGGGATCTGGAAACACCATATATTTT
NA,TRBJ2-1,TRBV5-1,NA,CASSLSGDNEQFF,TGCGCCAGCAGCTTGTCAGGGGACAATGAGCAGTTCTTC
NA,TRBJ2-7,TRBV5-5,NA,CASNREYEQYF,TGTGCCAGCAATAGGGAATACGAGCAGTACTTC
NA,TRBJ1-3,TRBV24-1,NA,CATSDRPRLSGNTIYF,TGTGCCACCAGTGATCGGCCGCGTCTTTCTGGAAACACCATATATTTT
NA,TRBJ1-1,TRBV18,NA,CASSEARTAEAFF,TGTGCCAGCTCAGAGGCACGTACGGCTGAAGCTTTCTTT
many,TRBJ2-3,TRBV5-1,TRBD1,CASSWDSVSDTQYF,TGCGCCAGCAGCTGGGACAGCGTATCAGATACGCAGTATTTT
NA,TRBJ2-7,TRBV29-1,TRBD2,CSIRSGRVYEQYF,TGCAGCATCCGTAGCGGGAGAGTCTACGAGCAGTACTTC
NA,TRBJ2-2,TRBV2,TRBD2,CASRKVAGAGGELFF,TGTGCCAGCCGGAAGGTAGCGGGAGCGGGCGGGGAGCTGTTTTTT
few,TRBJ2-7,TRBV7-2,NA,CASSLDAFEQYF,TGTGCCAGCAGCTTAGACGCGTTCGAGCAGTACTTC
few,TRBJ2-5,TRBV11-2,NA,CASSQPRRPLRETQYF,TGTGCCAGCAGCCAACCTCGGCGTCCCCTGCGAGAGACCCAGTACTTC
few,TRBJ2-5,TRBV3-1,NA,CASSLTPARAQYF,TGTGCCAGCAGCCTGACTCCTGCCAGGGCCCAGTACTTC
few,TRBJ2-7,TRBV2,NA,CASSEWVGFDEQYF,TGTGCCAGCAGTGAATGGGTGGGGTTCGACGAGCAGTACTTC
NA,TRBJ1-1,TRBV10-3,TRBD1,CAISGAGGNTEAFF,TGTGCCATCAGTGGGGCAGGGGGGAACACTGAAGCTTTCTTT
few,TRBJ1-1,TRBV27,NA,CASRAGPEAFF,TGTGCCAGCAGAGCAGGGCCTGAAGCTTTCTTT
NA,TRBJ1-2,TRBV28,NA,CASSPTANYGYTF,TGTGCCAGCAGTCCTACAGCTAACTATGGCTACACCTTC
NA,TRBJ1-3,TRBV6-6,NA,CASGDTSGNTIYF,TGTGCCAGCGGGGATACTTCTGGAAACACCATATATTTT
few,TRBJ1-1,TRBV6-1,NA,CASSAQVKNTEAFF,TGTGCCAGCAGTGCACAGGTTAAGAACACTGAAGCTTTCTTT
NA,TRBJ2-1,TRBV6-1,NA,CASSERELVGEQFF,TGTGCCAGCAGTGAAAGGGAACTAGTTGGTGAGCAGTTCTTC
many,TRBJ2-7,TRBV30,TRBD1,CAWSAGTGSYEQYF,TGTGCCTGGAGTGCCGGGACAGGGTCCTACGAGCAGTACTTC
few,TRBJ2-2,TRBV2,NA,CASRVAENTGELFF,TGTGCCAGCAGAGTAGCGGAGAACACCGGGGAGCTGTTTTTT
few,TRBJ1-2,TRBV7-2,NA,CASRIGAQGNYGYTF,TGTGCCAGCAGAATCGGCGCCCAGGGGAACTATGGCTACACCTTC